The source of this TCR beta chain is a study of shared clonotypes between healthy human individuals (dated by TCRdb to the early 2020s). As for the study more broadly: A couple of women and a few men aged 18 to 49 years were included in the cohort. For each donor, CD4 naive and CD4 memory were each run on three plates, CD8 naive on two plates, and CD8 memory on one plate. Per donor, leukapheresis produced somewhere between about 0.8 and 9.5 billion PBMCs. To increase sequencing depth and limit assay-specific biases, different laboratories used diverse techniques to prepare libraries and sequence TCR repertoires. The study deeply sequenced blood TCR repertoires of about 5 healthy adults to estimate repertoire size and the extent of clonotype sharing between individuals.

Regarding this clone: Its antigen has not been determined. There are no base qualities to consult, and no much larger clone falls within one base.

Healthy HIV-negative adults with no recently reported acute infections or vaccinations were included as donors. Every donor was a Caucasian adult living in Nashville, Tennessee, USA. CD4+ T cells were enriched by magnetic negative selection; naive cells were then positively selected on CD45RA, and the negative fraction formed the memory subset. Blood was obtained by leukapheresis, after which PBMCs were separated by Ficoll-Histopaque density gradient centrifugation and cryopreserved in liquid nitrogen vapor phase. Analytical flow cytometry was used to check the purity and quantity of every magnetically sorted T cell population. Genomic DNA was isolated from every sorted fraction and measured by UV absorbance on a Nanodrop 2000c. TCR CDR3 regions were amplified from genomic DNA by multiplex PCR using the deep immunoSEQ assay. Extracted genomic DNA from each cell subset was distributed evenly across all wells of several immunoSEQ 96-well plates, and each plate was treated as a replicate. For sorted subsets, each replicate PCR was loaded with 150 to 250 ng genomic DNA, equivalent to roughly 30,000 T cell genomes. Purified libraries were measured with a Qubit 3.0 fluorometer, size-checked on a Bioanalyzer 2100, and measured again with the KAPA Library Quantification kit. Every immunoSEQ 96-well plate was sequenced on a separate single-read 150-cycle Illumina NextSeq 550 flow cell. The authors' pipeline ran thus. Because the immunoSEQ output held only junctional sequences and lacked quality scores, the filtering could not match the filtering applied to full-length reads. Sequences were annotated with PyIR, a Python wrapper for IgBLAST v1.9, and V/J genes and CDR3 were assigned using IMGT germline references. Reads were removed for weak V/J assignments (E-value above 1e-6), missing CDR3, stop codons, out-of-frame junctions, or ambiguous translated residues. V3J clonotypes were defined as sequences sharing an identical inferred V gene, J gene, and CDR3 amino acid sequence. Percentage overlap between repertoires was computed as shared unique clonotypes divided by the size of the smaller repertoire. Repertoire richness was assessed with RTK rarefaction, the Chao1 estimator, and Recon v2.1 estimates of unobserved clonotypes. For all TCRbeta clonotypes obtained by the gDNA method from a few donors, generation probabilities were computed with OLGA. TCRdb carries this immuneACCESS record with in-frame sequences only. Its versions omit some clonotypes, under half of them owing to an unresolved V gene in the studies checked, with the rest unexplained. The V and J calls and the clone size are those of that table, but D and trimming were determined from the DNA. This sample is represented by about a million clones; approximately 80% of them were singletons. The ten largest clones take up more than 0.85% of the sample.

The paper as a whole reports these results and caveats: Incomplete sequencing was indicated by rarefaction of sorted-subset datasets, despite the large sequencing depth. Estimated clonotype richness was generally larger for naive than for memory subsets. Clonotypes shared by all four sorted-subset donors showed higher generation probabilities than non-shared clonotypes. Sampling was restricted to blood, and TCR repertoires in tissue are likely to differ from TCR repertoires in blood. Pairwise subsampling led to the expectation that sequencing depth would affect the degree of clonotype sharing among donors. Across a handful of donors, approximately 5% of naive CD4, around 3.5% of naive CD8, around 2.5% of memory CD4, and roughly 0.4% of memory CD8 clonotypes were shared. The genetic and exposure-history diversity represented was limited by the small number of donors.

Sequences were obtained from memory CD4+ T cells from PBMCs. The cell subset or site label corresponds to: CD45RA-negative fraction. This clonotype was sampled from a man aged 18 to 30 in good health. Some clones in this sample may be carry-over from other donors' samples.

The DNA reads as follows: TGCAGCGTTGATCAAGTTTTGTCAGCCTACACCTTC. This yields the protein CSVDQVLSAYTF. In this chain, TRBV29-1 is recombined with TRBJ1-2; the D segment cannot be called with confidence. The CDR3 measures 12 amino acids from cysteine to phenylalanine. The entry retains the CDR3 DNA only, 36 bases that are in frame from base 1. Trimming removed 3 bases from V and 10 bases from J, leaving 15 bases between the germline ends. Taken from the germline V gene, the CDR1 and CDR2 loops are SQVTM and ANQGSEA. The variable domain in full, with residues beyond the CDR3 obtained from the reference TRBV29-1 and TRBJ1-2 genes, is SAVISQKPSRDICQRGTSLTIQCQVDSQVTMMFWYRQQPGQSLTLIATANQGSEATYESGFVIDKFPISRPNLTFSTLTVSNMSPEDSSIYLCSVDQVLSAYTFGSGTRLTVV.